This T cell receptor (beta chain) is drawn from a study of T cell responses to AZD1222 COVID-19 vaccine. For this clone: The antigen is undetermined.

Germline CDR1 is MGHDK and CDR2 is SYGVNS. The CDR3 contains 15 residues. V lost 4 bases, J lost 0 bases, and 1 base stayed unmatched. Overall study findings and caveats: Recipients of AZD1222 seropositive at baseline numbered only 5 or 6.

The assay was immunoSEQ multiplex PCR, and TCRdb's table has in-frame clones only and misses some. This table holds 92,000 or so clones, roughly 90% found once. The input for sequencing was peripheral blood, taken 28 days after the second AZD1222 dose. The sequence came from an adult who received the AZD1222 COVID-19 vaccine. V is TRBV25-1 and J is TRBJ2-1, with 9 bases matching TRBD1. CDR3 sequence: CASSATGGSYNEQFF. The CDR3 DNA follows: TGTGCCAGCAGTGCGACAGGGGGCTCCTACAATGAGCAGTTCTTC.